This T cell receptor beta chain was found in a study of blood T cell repertoires in COVID-19. Study information: Recovery among Cohort 3 donors was established by two negative PCRs, clearance, or symptom resolution. Acute and convalescent COVID-19 specimens originated in the United States, Italy and Spain.

The assay was immunoSEQ multiplex PCR, and TCRdb's table has in-frame clones only and misses some. Here the sample spans hundreds of thousands of clones, 80% to 90% being singletons. Participants were aged roughly 18 to 89 years from some 24 US areas. Cohorts were assigned according to the clinical history that participants reported. Trimming left V 0 bases short and J 7 bases short, with 6 bases between. The CDR3 runs to 12 residues. Germline CDR1 is LNHNV and CDR2 is YYDKDF (reference sequence). The receptor was isolated from a woman in her 50s in a cohort exposed to, infected with or recovered from COVID-19 (not recorded which). What was sequenced was PBMCs or T cells enriched from blood (not recorded which). The V and J genes are TRBV15 and TRBJ2-5; no definite D call. CDR3 in DNA: TGTGCCACCAGCAGAGATATGGCGACCCAGTACTTC. Its translation: CATSRDMATQYF.